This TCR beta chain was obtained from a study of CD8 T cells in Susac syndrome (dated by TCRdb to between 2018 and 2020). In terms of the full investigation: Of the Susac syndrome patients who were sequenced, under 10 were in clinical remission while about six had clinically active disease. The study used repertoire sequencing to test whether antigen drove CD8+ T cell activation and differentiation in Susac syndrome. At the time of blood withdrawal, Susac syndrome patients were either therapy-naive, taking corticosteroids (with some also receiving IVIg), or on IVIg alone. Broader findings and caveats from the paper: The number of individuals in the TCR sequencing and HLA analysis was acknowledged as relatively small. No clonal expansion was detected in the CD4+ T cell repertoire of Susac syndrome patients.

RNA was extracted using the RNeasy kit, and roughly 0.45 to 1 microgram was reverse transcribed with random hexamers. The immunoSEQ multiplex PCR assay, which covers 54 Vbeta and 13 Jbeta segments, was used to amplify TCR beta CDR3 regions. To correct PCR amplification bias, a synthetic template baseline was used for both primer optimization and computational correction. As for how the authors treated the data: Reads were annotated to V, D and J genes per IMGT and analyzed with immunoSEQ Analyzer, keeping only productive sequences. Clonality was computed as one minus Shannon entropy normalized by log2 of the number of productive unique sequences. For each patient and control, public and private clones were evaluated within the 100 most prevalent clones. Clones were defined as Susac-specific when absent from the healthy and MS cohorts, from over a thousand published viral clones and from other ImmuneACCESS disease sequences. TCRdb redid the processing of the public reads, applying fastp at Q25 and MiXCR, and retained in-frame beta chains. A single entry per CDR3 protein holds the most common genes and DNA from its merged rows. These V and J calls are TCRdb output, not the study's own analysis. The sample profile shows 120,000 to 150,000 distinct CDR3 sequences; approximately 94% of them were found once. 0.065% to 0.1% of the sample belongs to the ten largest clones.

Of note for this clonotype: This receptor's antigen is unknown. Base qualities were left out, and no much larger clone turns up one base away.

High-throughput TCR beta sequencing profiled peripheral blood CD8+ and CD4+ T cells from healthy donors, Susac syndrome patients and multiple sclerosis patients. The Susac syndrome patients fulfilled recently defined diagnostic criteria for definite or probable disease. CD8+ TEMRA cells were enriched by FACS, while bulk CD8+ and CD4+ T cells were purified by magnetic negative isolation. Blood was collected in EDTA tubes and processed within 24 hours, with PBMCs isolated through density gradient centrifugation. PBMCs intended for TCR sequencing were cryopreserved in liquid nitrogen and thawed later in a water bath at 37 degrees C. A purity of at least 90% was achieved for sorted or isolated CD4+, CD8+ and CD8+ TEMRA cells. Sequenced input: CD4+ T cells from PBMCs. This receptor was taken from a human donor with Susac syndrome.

The CDR3: CSVEAAYGYTF. The DNA reads as follows: TGCAGCGTTGAGGCAGCTTATGGCTACACCTTC. The receptor chain draws on TRBV29-1 and TRBJ1-2; no D gene can be assigned with confidence. Reading the germline V gene gives CDR1 SQVTM and CDR2 ANQGSEA. V is pared back by 3 bases and J by 5 bases, with 7 bases lying between the germline termini. Measured from the cysteine to the phenylalanine, the CDR3 is 11 residues long. The retained sequence is limited to the CDR3, 33 bases, with the frame set at the first base.